The T cell receptor beta chain described here comes from a study of blood T cell repertoires in COVID-19. Background on the study: Samples representing acute and convalescent COVID-19 were sourced from the United States, Italy and Spain.

This clone has a single count. Germline V gives CDR1 MGHRA, CDR2 YSYEKL. Trimming cost V 0 bases and J 5 bases, with 13 bases left between them. The CDR3 extends over 15 amino acids. Libraries were prepared by immunoSEQ multiplex PCR; TCRdb keeps only in-frame clonotypes and omits some of them. The data hold 30,000 to 40,000 clones, with around 85% observed a single time. The V and J genes are TRBV4-1 and TRBJ1-2; D call uncertain. The receptor's source is a man aged 50 or older with active COVID-19. Sequenced input: peripheral blood. The CDR3 region is CASSQDGEGRYGYTF. In DNA form, the CDR3 reads TGCGCCAGCAGCCAAGATGGTGAGGGAAGGTATGGCTACACCTTC.